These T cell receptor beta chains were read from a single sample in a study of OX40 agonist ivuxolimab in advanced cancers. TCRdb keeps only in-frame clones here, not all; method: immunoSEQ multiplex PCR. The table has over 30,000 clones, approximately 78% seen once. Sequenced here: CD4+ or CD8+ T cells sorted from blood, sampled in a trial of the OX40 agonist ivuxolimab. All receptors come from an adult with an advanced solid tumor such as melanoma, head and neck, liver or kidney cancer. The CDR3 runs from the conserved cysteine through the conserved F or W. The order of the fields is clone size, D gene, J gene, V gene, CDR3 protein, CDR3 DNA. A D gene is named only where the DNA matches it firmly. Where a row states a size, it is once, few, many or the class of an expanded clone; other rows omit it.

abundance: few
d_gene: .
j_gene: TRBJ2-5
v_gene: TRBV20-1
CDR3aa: CSSRPRELQYF
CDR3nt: TGCAGTTCCAGACCCCGGGAGCTCCAGTACTTC

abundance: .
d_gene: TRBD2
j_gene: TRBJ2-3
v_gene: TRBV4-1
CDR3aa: CASSWTSGGAADTQYF
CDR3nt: TGCGCCAGCAGCTGGACTAGCGGGGGGGCTGCAGATACGCAGTATTTT

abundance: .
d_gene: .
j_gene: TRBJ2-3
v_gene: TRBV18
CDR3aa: CASSPEGGNTDTQYF
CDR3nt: TGTGCCAGCTCACCGGAGGGGGGGAACACAGATACGCAGTATTTT

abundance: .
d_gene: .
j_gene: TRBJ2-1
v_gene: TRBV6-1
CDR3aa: CASSGHGGYNEQFF
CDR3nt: TGTGCCAGCAGTGGCCACGGGGGCTACAATGAGCAGTTCTTC

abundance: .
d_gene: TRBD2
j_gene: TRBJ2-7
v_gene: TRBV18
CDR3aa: CASSRLGGGYEQYF
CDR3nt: TGTGCCAGCTCTCGCCTTGGCGGGGGCTACGAGCAGTACTTC

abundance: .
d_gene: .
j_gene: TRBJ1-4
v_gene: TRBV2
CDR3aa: CASSAGTGEKLFF
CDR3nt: TGTGCCAGCAGTGCAGGGACCGGTGAAAAACTGTTTTTT

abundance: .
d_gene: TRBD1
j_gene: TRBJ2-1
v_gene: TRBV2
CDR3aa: CASSRRQGALDEQFF
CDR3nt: TGTGCCAGCAGCCGTAGACAGGGGGCGCTAGATGAGCAGTTCTTC

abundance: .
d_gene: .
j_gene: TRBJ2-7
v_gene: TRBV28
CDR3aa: CASSRLYEQYF
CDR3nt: TGTGCCAGCAGTCGCCTTTACGAGCAGTACTTC

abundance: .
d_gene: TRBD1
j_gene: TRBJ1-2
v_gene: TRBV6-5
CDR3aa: CASSLQGLGGYTF
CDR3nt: TGTGCCAGCAGTTTACAGGGGCTGGGTGGCTACACCTTC

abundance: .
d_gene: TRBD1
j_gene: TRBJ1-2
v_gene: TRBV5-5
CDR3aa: CASTSRGTGGLYGYTF
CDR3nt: TGTGCCAGCACCAGCCGGGGGACAGGGGGCCTCTATGGCTACACCTTC

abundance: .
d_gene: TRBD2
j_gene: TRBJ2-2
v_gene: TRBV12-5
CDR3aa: CASALLAGATGELFF
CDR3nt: TGTGCTAGTGCTCTACTAGCGGGAGCCACCGGGGAGCTGTTTTTT

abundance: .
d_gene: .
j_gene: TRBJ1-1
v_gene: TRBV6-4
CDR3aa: CASRPGRLNTEAFF
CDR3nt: TGTGCCAGCCGCCCGGGACGGCTAAACACTGAAGCTTTCTTT

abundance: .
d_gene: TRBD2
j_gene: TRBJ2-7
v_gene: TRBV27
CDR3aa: CASSYRGRAGREQYF
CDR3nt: TGTGCCAGCAGTTATCGCGGGAGGGCCGGAAGGGAGCAGTACTTC

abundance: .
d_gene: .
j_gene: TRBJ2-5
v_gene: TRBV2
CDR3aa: CASSSLGSGLKYQETQYF
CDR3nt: TGTGCCAGCAGTTCCCTTGGTAGCGGATTAAAGTACCAAGAGACCCAGTACTTC

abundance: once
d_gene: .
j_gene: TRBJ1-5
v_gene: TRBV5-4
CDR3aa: CASSSDGMNQPQHF
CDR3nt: TGTGCCAGCAGTTCGGACGGGATGAATCAGCCCCAGCATTTT

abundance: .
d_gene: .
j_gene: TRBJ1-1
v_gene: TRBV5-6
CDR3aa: CASSRVRGVEAFF
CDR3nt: TGTGCCAGCAGCCGGGTAAGGGGCGTTGAAGCTTTCTTT

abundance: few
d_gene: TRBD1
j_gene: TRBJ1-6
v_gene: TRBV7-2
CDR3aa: CASSRDRDNSPLHF
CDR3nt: TGTGCCAGCAGCAGGGACAGAGATAATTCACCCCTCCACTTT

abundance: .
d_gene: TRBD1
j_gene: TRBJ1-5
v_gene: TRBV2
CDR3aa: CASDRDLRNQPQHF
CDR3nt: TGTGCCAGCGACAGGGATTTAAGAAATCAGCCCCAGCATTTT

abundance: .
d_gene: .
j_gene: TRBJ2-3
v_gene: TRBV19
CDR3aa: CASKLRSYYTDTQYF
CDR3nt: TGTGCCAGCAAGCTGCGGAGCTACTACACAGATACGCAGTATTTT

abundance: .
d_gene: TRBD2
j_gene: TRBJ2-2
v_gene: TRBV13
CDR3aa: CASSSSGLAGPGELFF
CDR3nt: TGTGCCAGCAGCTCAAGCGGACTAGCGGGACCCGGGGAGCTGTTTTTT

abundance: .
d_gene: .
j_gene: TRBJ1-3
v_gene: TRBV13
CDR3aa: CASTPTGWDTIYF
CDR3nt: TGTGCCAGCACCCCAACAGGGTGGGACACCATATATTTT

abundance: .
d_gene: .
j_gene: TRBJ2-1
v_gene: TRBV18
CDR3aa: CASSRQVTINEQFF
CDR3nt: TGTGCCAGCTCACGACAGGTCACTATCAATGAGCAGTTCTTC

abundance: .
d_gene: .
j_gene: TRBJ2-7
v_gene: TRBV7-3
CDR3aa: CASSLRPGAGYEQYF
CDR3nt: TGTGCCAGCAGCTTAAGACCCGGGGCGGGCTACGAGCAGTACTTC

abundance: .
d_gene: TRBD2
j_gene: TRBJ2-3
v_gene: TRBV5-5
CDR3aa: CASSSLGTRGSTDTQYF
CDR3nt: TGTGCCAGCAGCTCCCTGGGGACGCGGGGGAGCACAGATACGCAGTATTTT

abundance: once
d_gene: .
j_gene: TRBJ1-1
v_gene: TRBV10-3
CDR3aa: CAISESKGWVFDTEAFF
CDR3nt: TGTGCCATCAGTGAGTCGAAGGGTTGGGTATTCGACACTGAAGCTTTCTTT

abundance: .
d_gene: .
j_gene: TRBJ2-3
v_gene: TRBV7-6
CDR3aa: CASSLNGDSDTQYF
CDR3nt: TGTGCCAGCAGCTTAAATGGGGATTCGGATACGCAGTATTTT

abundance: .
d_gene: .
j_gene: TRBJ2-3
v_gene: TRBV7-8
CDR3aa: CASNRPASTDTQYF
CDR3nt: TGTGCCAGCAATCGCCCAGCTAGCACAGATACGCAGTATTTT

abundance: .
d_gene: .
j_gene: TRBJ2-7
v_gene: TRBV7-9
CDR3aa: CASTQHDEQYF
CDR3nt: TGTGCCAGCACCCAACATGACGAGCAGTACTTC

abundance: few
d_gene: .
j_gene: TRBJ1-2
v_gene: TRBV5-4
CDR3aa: CASSLRPQRDTNYGYTF
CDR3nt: TGTGCCAGCAGCTTGAGACCTCAACGGGACACTAACTATGGCTACACCTTC

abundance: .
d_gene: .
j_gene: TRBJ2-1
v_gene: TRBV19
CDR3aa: CASSRTPTHNEQFF
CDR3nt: TGTGCCAGTAGTAGGACGCCAACTCACAATGAGCAGTTCTTC

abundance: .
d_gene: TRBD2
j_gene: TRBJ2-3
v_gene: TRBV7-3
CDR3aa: CASSSPGLAVPRTQYF
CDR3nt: TGTGCCAGCAGCTCTCCGGGACTAGCGGTCCCGCGTACGCAGTATTTT

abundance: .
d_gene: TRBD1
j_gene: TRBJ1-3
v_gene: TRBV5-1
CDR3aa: CASSDTGAGNTIYF
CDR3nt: TGCGCCAGCAGCGATACAGGGGCTGGAAACACCATATATTTT

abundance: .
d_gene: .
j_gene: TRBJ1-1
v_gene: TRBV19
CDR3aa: CASSQLPGRGNTEAFF
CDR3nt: TGTGCCAGTAGCCAACTCCCCGGACGGGGGAACACTGAAGCTTTCTTT

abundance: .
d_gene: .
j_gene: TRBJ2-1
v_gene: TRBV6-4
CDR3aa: CASRADSSYNEQFF
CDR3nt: TGTGCCAGCAGAGCGGACAGCTCCTACAATGAGCAGTTCTTC

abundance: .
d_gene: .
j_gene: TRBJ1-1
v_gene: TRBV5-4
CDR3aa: CASSLAQVKKINEAFF
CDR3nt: TGTGCCAGCAGCTTGGCCCAGGTAAAAAAGATAAATGAAGCTTTCTTT

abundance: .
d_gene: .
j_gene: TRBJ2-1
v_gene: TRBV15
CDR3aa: CATSTSYEISYNEQFF
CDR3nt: TGTGCCACCAGCACCTCTTACGAGATCTCCTACAATGAGCAGTTCTTC

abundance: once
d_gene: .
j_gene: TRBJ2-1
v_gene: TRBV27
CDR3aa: CASSLWVVQGKLSYNEQFF
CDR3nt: TGTGCCAGCAGTTTATGGGTCGTACAGGGTAAACTTTCCTACAATGAGCAGTTCTTC

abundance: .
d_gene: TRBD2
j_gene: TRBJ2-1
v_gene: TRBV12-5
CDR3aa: CASALSGIAYNEQFF
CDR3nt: TGTGCTAGTGCCCTTAGCGGGATAGCATACAATGAGCAGTTCTTC

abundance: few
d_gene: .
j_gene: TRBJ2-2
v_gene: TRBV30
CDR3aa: CAWSDRGELFF
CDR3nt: TGTGCCTGGAGTGACAGAGGGGAGCTGTTTTTT

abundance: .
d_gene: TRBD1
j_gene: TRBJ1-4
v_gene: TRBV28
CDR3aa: CASSIPGQGDEKLFF
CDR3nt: TGTGCCAGCAGTATTCCGGGACAGGGGGATGAAAAACTGTTTTTT

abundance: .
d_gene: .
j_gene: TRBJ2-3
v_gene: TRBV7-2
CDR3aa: CASSFSPLVTQYF
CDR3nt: TGTGCCAGCAGCTTCTCCCCCCTTGTGACGCAGTATTTT

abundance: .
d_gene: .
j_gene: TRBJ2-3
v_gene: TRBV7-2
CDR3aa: CASSLDWAGQATDTQYF
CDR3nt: TGTGCCAGCAGCTTAGATTGGGCGGGACAAGCCACAGATACGCAGTATTTT

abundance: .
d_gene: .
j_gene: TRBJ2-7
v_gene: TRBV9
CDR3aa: CASSLTGLMEEQYF
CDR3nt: TGTGCCAGCAGCTTGACGGGACTTATGGAGGAGCAGTACTTC

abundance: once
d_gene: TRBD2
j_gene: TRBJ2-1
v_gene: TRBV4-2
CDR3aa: CASSQVGTRNEQFF
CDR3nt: TGTGCCAGCAGCCAAGTTGGGACTAGGAATGAGCAGTTCTTC

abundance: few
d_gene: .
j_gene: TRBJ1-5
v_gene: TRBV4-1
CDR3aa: CASSQDAGLRFGNQPQHF
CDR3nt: TGCGCCAGCAGCCAAGATGCGGGACTGCGTTTCGGCAATCAGCCCCAGCATTTT

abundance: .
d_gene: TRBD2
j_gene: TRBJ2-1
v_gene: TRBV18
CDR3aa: CASSPRMTGTSGHGSSYNEQFF
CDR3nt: TGTGCCAGCTCACCCCGGATGACCGGGACTAGCGGGCATGGGAGCTCCTACAATGAGCAGTTCTTC

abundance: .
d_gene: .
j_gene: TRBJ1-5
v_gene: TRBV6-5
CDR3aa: CASSYGRVRDQPQHF
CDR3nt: TGTGCCAGCAGTTACGGCAGGGTCCGCGATCAGCCCCAGCATTTT

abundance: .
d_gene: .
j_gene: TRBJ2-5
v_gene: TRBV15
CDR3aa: CATSRDGEGPRETQYF
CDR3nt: TGTGCCACCAGCAGAGACGGGGAAGGGCCCAGAGAGACCCAGTACTTC